This T cell receptor (beta chain) was recovered during a study of T cell responses to AZD1222 COVID-19 vaccine. Background on the study: Pooled in the analysis were second doses at about 4 or about 12 weeks.

The protocol was immunoSEQ multiplex PCR, while the TCRdb copy is restricted to in-frame clones and leaves out a portion. The sample consists of about 130,000 clones, 92% of them appearing once. Germline CDR1 and CDR2: MNHEY and SVGAGI. This CDR3 comprises 13 residues. To note about this clone: A read error may account for a junction end that differs from germline.

The TCR was taken from an adult in good health. The chain links TRBV6-5 to TRBJ2-6; possible D gene TRBD1, 5 bases. Sequences were derived from peripheral blood, sampled on day 0 of AZD1222 vaccination. The CDR3: CASLPPGANVLTF. Here the CDR3 DNA reads TGTGCCAGCCTCCCGCCTGGGGCCAACGTCCTGACTTTT.